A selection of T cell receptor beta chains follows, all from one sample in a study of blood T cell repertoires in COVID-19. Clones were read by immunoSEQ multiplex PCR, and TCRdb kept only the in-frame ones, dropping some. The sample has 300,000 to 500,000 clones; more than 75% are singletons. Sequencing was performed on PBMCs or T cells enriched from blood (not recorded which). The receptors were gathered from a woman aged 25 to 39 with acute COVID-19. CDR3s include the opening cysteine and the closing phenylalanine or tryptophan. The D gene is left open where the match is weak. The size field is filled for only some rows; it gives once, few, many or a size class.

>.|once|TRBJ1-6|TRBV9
TGTGCCAGCAGCGTAGATGGGGGGGCGAGGAGTTCACCCCTCCACTTT
CASSVDGGARSSPLHF
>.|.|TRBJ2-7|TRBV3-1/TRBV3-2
TGTGCCAGCAGCCAAGTCTGGCAGGGTAACGACGAGCAGTACTTC
CASSQVWQGNDEQYF
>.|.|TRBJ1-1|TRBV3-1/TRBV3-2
TGTGCCAGCAGCCTGAAGGGGGTCACTGAAGCTTTCTTT
CASSLKGVTEAFF
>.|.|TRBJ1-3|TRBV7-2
TGTGCCAGCAGCTCCCACCCTGGACTGAGGGAGGGAAACACCATATATTTT
CASSSHPGLREGNTIYF
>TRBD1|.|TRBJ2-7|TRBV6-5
TGTGCCAGCAGTTCCCCGAGGACAGGGGCCTACGAGCAGTACTTC
CASSSPRTGAYEQYF
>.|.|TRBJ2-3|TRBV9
TGTGCCAGCAGCGGGACTACCCCCACAGATACGCAGTATTTT
CASSGTTPTDTQYF
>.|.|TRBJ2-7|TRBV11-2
TGTGCCAGCAGTAACCTGAGGGGGGGCCTATCCTACGAGCAGTACTTC
CASSNLRGGLSYEQYF
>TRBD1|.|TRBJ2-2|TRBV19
TGTGCCAGTATCCACGACAGGGGCGCCGGGGAGCTGTTTTTT
CASIHDRGAGELFF
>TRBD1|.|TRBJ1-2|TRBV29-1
TGCAGCGTTTTGACAGGGGGCAATGGCTACACCTTC
CSVLTGGNGYTF
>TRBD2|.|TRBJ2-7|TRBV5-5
TGTGCCAGCAGCTTCGGACTAGCGGGGGGAGAAGAGGTCGAGCAGTACTTC
CASSFGLAGGEEVEQYF
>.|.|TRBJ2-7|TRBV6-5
TGTGCCAGCAGTTACTCTGGGGGGGACACGCCCTACGAGCAGTACTTC
CASSYSGGDTPYEQYF